This T cell receptor (beta chain) was captured by sequencing in a study of blood T cell repertoires in COVID-19. Overall study: Samples taken during acute and convalescent COVID-19 were collected in the United States, Italy and Spain.

Germline assignment: CDR1 DFQATT and CDR2 SNEGSKA (reference sequence). This CDR3 is built from 13 residues. V was shortened by 3 bases and J by 4 bases, with 12 bases between the two germline ends. In the authors' workflow: Scientists estimated how many nucleated cells there were by amplifying reference gene primers. Only in-frame clones appear in the TCRdb table, and some are missing; sequencing was by immunoSEQ multiplex PCR. That table furnishes V, J and clone size, whereas the DNA furnished D and trimming. The sample gives roughly 400,000 clones, 80% to 90% of which show up once; 2.3% is in the top ten.

The TCR originated in a woman aged 60 to 75 with COVID-19, enrolled during active disease. The chain links TRBV20-1 to TRBJ1-1; D gene ambiguous. Sequencing was done on a sample of peripheral blood. The CDR3 nucleotides read TGCAGTGCTAGTAGGAACCGCGGCACTGAAGCTTTCTTT. Encoded protein: CSASRNRGTEAFF.